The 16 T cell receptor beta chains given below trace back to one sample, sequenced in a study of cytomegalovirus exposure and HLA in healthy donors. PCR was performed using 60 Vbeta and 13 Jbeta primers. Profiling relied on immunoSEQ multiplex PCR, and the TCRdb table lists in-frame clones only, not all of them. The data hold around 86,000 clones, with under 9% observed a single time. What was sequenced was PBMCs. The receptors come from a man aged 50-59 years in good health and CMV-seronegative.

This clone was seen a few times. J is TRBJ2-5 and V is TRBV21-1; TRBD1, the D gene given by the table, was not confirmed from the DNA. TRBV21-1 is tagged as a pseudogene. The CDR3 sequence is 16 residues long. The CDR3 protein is CASSTPGTAGQETQYF. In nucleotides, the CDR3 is TGTGCCAGCAGCACTCCCGGGACAGCAGGCCAAGAGACCCAGTACTTC.

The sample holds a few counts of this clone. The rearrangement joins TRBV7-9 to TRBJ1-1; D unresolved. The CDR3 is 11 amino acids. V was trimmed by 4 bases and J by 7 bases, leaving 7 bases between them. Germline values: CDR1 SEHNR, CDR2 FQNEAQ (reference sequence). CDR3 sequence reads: CASSSEGEAFF. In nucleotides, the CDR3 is TGTGCCAGCAGCTCTGAGGGTGAAGCTTTCTTT.

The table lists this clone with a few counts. CDR3 protein: CASSAHSGRLSYEQYF. The CDR3 DNA reads TGTGCCAGCAGTGCCCACTCAGGAAGGTTATCCTACGAGCAGTACTTC. The V gene is TRBV2, the J gene TRBJ2-7; no clear D. Trimming left V 4 bases short and J 1 base short, with 17 bases between. Germline loops: CDR1 SNHLY, CDR2 FYNNEI. There are 16 residues in the CDR3.

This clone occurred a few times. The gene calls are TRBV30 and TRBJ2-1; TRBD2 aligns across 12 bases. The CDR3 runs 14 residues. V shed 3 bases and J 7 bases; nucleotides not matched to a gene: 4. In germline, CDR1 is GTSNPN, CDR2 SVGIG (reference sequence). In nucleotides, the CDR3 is TGTGCCTGGAGACTAGCGGGAGGTGGAAATGAGCAGTTCTTC. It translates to CAWRLAGGGNEQFF.

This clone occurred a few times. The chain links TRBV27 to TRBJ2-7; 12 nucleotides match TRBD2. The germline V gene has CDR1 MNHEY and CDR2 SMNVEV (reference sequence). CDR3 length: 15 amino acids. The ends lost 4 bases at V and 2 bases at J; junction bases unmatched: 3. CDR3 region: CASSSRLAGAYEQYF. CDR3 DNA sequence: TGTGCCAGCAGTTCCCGACTAGCGGGGGCCTACGAGCAGTACTTC.

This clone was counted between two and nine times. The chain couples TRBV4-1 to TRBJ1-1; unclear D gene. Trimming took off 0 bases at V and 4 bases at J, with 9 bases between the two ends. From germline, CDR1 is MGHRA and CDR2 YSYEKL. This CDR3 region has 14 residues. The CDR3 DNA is TGCGCCAGCAGCCAAGACGTGTCGAGCACTGAAGCTTTCTTT. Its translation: CASSQDVSSTEAFF.

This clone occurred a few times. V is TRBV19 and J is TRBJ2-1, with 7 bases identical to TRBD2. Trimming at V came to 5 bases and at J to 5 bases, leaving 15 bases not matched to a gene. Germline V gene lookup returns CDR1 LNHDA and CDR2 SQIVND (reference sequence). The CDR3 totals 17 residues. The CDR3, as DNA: TGTGCCAGTAGTCTACGACTAGCAGCCTTCTTAGACAATGAGCAGTTCTTC. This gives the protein CASSLRLAAFLDNEQFF.

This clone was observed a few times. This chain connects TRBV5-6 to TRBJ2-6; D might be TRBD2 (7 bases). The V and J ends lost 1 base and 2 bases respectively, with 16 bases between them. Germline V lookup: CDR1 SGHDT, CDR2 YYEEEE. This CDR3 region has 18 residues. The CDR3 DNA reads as TGTGCCAGCAGCTTGCTCGGGGGGCAGAGGGCTGGGGCCAACGTCCTGACTTTC. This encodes CASSLLGGQRAGANVLTF.

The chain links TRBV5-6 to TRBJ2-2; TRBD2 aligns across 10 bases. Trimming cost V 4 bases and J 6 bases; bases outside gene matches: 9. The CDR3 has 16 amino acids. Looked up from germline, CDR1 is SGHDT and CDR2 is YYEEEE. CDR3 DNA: TGTGCCAGCAGCCTCATAAGCGGGAGGGAGGCCGGGGAGCTGTTTTTT. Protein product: CASSLISGREAGELFF.

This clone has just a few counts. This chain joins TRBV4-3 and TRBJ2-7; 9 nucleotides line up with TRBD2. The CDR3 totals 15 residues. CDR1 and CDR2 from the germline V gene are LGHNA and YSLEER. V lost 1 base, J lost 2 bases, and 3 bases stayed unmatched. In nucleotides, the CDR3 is TGCGCCAGCAGCCAAGCCCTAGCGGGGACCTACGAGCAGTACTTC. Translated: CASSQALAGTYEQYF.

CDR3 amino acids: CASSPFDSATNEKLFF. CDR3 nucleotide sequence: TGTGCCAGCTCACCTTTCGACAGTGCAACTAATGAAAAACTGTTTTTT. The gene calls are TRBV18 and TRBJ1-4; a possible D gene is TRBD1 (5 bases). Trimming removed 3 bases at V and 0 bases at J, with 11 bases between. The CDR3 loop spans 16 amino acids. Germline CDR1 reads KGHSH; CDR2 reads LQKENI.

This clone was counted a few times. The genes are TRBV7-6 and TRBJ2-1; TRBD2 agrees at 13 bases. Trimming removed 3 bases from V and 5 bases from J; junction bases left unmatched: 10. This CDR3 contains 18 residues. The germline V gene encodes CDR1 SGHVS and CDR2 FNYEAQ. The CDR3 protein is CASSFSALGLAGDNEQFF. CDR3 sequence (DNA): TGTGCCAGCAGCTTTTCCGCCTTAGGACTAGCGGGGGACAATGAGCAGTTCTTC.

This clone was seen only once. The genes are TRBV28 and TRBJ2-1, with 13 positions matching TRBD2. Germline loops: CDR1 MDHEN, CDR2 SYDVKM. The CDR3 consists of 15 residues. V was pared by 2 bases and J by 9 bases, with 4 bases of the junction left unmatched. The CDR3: CASSLPGTSGIEQFF. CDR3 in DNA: TGTGCCAGCAGTTTACCCGGGACTAGCGGGATTGAGCAGTTCTTC.

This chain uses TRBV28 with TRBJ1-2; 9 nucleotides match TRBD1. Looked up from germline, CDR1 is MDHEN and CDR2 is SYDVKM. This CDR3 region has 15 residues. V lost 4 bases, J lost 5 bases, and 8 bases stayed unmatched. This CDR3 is CASSYADRGGYGYTF. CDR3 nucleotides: TGTGCCAGCAGTTACGCGGACAGGGGAGGGTATGGCTACACCTTC.

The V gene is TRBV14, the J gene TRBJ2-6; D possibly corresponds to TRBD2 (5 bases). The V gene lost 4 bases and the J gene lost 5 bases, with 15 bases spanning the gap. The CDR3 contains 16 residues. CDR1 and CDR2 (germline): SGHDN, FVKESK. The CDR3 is CASSPGVSLWANVLTF. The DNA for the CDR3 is TGTGCCAGCAGCCCCGGGGTCAGTTTATGGGCCAACGTCCTGACTTTC.

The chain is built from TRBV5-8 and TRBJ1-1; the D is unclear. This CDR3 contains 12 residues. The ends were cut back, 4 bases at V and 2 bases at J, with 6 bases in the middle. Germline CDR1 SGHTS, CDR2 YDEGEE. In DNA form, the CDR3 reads TGTGCCAGCAGCCGGGTTAACACTGAAGCTTTCTTT. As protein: CASSRVNTEAFF. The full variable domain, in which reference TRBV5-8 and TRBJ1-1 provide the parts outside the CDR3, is EAGVTQSPTHLIKTRGQQATLRCSPISGHTSVYWYQQALGLGLQFLLWYDEGEERNRGNFPPRFSGRQFPNYSSELNVNALELEDSALYLCASSRVNTEAFFGQGTRLTVV.